The 31 T cell receptor beta chains given below trace back to one sample, sequenced in a study of vaccination and CD4 T cells after COVID-19. An Oncomine TCR Beta short-read assay was used to sequence the DNA from cultured CD4+ T cells. TCRdb re-analysed the PCR reads in MiXCR, keeping a single row per CDR3 protein. The table lists about 13,000 distinct CDR3 sequences, 50% to 65% of them singletons, with 10% to 15% in the top ten. Treatment defined: roughly ten-day PBMC culture with coronavirus spike peptide pools or control peptides (ViraFEST assay). Antigen specificity for these receptors is unknown. The sequencing sample was made of CD4+ T cells from blood, cultured in vitro. Receptors were obtained from a human donor who had recovered from COVID-19.

As for this clonotype: A read error may produce the germline difference seen at one junction end. J is TRBJ1-1 and V is TRBV2, with 10 bases aligning to TRBD1. The CDR3 is 12 amino acids. CDR1 is SNHLY, CDR2 FYNNEI, per germline. This chain's CDR3 is CASSGDRGKRAF. CDR3 coding DNA: TGTGCCAGCAGTGGGGACAGGGGAAAACGGGCCTTT. The full variable domain, rest sourced from reference TRBV2 and TRBJ1-1, is EPEVTQTPSHQVTQMGQEVILRCVPISNHLYFYWYRQILGQKVEFLVSFYNNEISEKSEIFDDQFSVERPDGSNFTLKIRSTKLEDSAMYFCASSGDRGKRAFGQGTRLTVV.

This clonotype was counted between two and nine times. V usage is TRBV27 and J usage is TRBJ2-2; perhaps TRBD1 as D (6 bases). CDR1 is MNHEY and CDR2 is SMNVEV in the germline V gene (reference sequence). Trimming removed 8 bases from V and 0 bases from J, with 13 bases in between. The CDR3 covers 15 residues. CDR3 residues: CASGKQGTNTGELFF. The CDR3 DNA follows: TGTGCCAGCGGGAAGCAGGGGACGAACACCGGGGAGCTGTTTTTT.

The chain couples TRBV6-1 to TRBJ2-7, with 10 bases lining up with TRBD1. Germline CDR1 reads MNHNS; CDR2 reads SASEGT. This CDR3 spans 14 amino acids. V lost 5 bases and J lost 3; bases outside the gene matches: 4. The CDR3 loop is CASSRQGAVYEQYF. CDR3 DNA sequence: TGTGCCAGCAGTCGACAGGGGGCAGTCTACGAGCAGTACTTC.

This chain joins TRBV5-4 and TRBJ1-2, with 9 positions matching TRBD1. The CDR3 is made up of 14 amino acids. Looked up from germline, CDR1 is SGHNT and CDR2 is YYREEE (reference sequence). With V trimmed by 2 bases and J by 3 bases, 2 bases remained unmatched. CDR3 sequence reads: CASSLQGADYGYTF. CDR3 in DNA: TGTGCCAGCAGCTTACAGGGGGCCGACTATGGCTACACCTTC.

The chain combines TRBV6-5 with TRBJ1-1, with D possibly being TRBD1 (6 bases). CDR3 size: 15 residues. Germline loops: CDR1 MNHEY, CDR2 SVGAGI. Trimming took off 0 bases at V and 4 bases at J, with 12 bases between the two ends. The CDR3 region has the DNA TGTGCCAGCAGTTACTCTCACAGGGCGGGCACTGAAGCTTTCTTT. Its translation is CASSYSHRAGTEAFF.

The chain carries TRBV27 and TRBJ1-1; maybe TRBD1 (6 bases). Germline V gene lookup returns CDR1 MNHEY and CDR2 SMNVEV (reference sequence). This CDR3 comprises 14 residues. Trimming left V 3 bases short and J 1 base short, with 9 bases between. CDR3 sequence: CASSFQGQNTEAFF. The DNA of the CDR3 is TGTGCCAGCAGTTTCCAGGGACAGAACACTGAAGCTTTCTTT.

A few counts support this clonotype. This chain connects TRBV7-9 to TRBJ1-1, with D unclear. With 0 bases removed from V and 3 bases from J, the gap between germline ends came to 11 bases. The CDR3 consists of 15 residues. From germline, CDR1 is SEHNR and CDR2 FQNEAQ (reference sequence). In DNA, the CDR3 is TGTGCCAGCAGCTTAGCGGGAAGTTTTTACACTGAAGCTTTCTTT. Translation gives CASSLAGSFYTEAFF.

The rearrangement links TRBV30 to TRBJ2-7; unclear D gene. This CDR3 is 11 amino acids long. Germline values: CDR1 GTSNPN, CDR2 SVGIG (reference sequence). The ends were cut back, 3 bases at V and 6 bases at J, with 9 bases in the middle. CDR3 nucleotide sequence: TGTGCCTGGAGCTCGTGGGGCGAGCAGTACTTC. It is translated as CAWSSWGEQYF.

The chain uses TRBV19 and TRBJ1-1; TRBD1 matches at 9 bases. Germline values: CDR1 LNHDA, CDR2 SQIVND (reference sequence). CDR3 size: 13 residues. V trimming: 5 bases; J trimming: 5 bases; junction bases outside the gene matches: 3. The DNA for the CDR3 is TGTGCCAGTAGTCCAGACAGGGGGACTGAAGCTTTCTTT. Amino acids: CASSPDRGTEAFF.

The chain combines TRBV6-1 with TRBJ2-5, with a weak D call TRBD1 (5 bases). This CDR3 spans 13 amino acids. The germline V and J ends were trimmed by 5 bases and 5 bases, with 12 bases remaining between them. The germline CDR1 and CDR2 sequences are MNHNS and SASEGT. CDR3 protein: CASSRQSGETQYF. The CDR3 DNA follows: TGTGCCAGCAGTCGACAGTCCGGGGAGACCCAGTACTTC.

J is TRBJ1-5 and V is TRBV30; possible D gene TRBD1, 5 bases. Germline CDR1 GTSNPN, CDR2 SVGIG (reference sequence). The V end lost 0 bases, the J end lost 4 bases, and 7 bases lay between the germline ends. The CDR3 runs to 13 residues. The CDR3 bases are TGTGCCTGGAGTGTGGGGGAAAATCAGCCCCAGCATTTT. Translated, it gives CAWSVGENQPQHF.

V usage is TRBV7-6 and J usage is TRBJ2-7; D might be TRBD1 (5 bases). Trimming stripped 2 bases from V and 6 bases from J, with 8 bases between. Germline-derived CDR1 and CDR2 are SGHVS and FNYEAQ. The CDR3 extends over 12 amino acids. CDR3 residues: CASSLQGGEQYF. The CDR3 bases are TGTGCCAGCAGCTTACAGGGTGGCGAGCAGTACTTC.

This clonotype has a single count. The chain joins TRBV11-3 to TRBJ2-7; 14 bases are a match to TRBD2. The V and J ends lost 3 bases and 3 bases, in that order; junction bases with no gene match: 10. Germline V gene lookup returns CDR1 SGHNT and CDR2 YENEEA. The CDR3 is 18 residues long. The CDR3, as DNA: TGTGCCAGCAGCTTGCTTTCCGGGACTAGCGGGGGAATCTACGAGCAGTACTTC. It encodes CASSLLSGTSGGIYEQYF.

This clonotype has a handful of counts. The chain uses TRBV11-2 and TRBJ1-5; tentative D call: TRBD1 (5 bases). The length of the CDR3 is 15 residues. Trimming removed 5 bases from V and 4 bases from J, with 15 bases in between. Germline lookup yields CDR1 SGHAT and CDR2 FQNNGV. In DNA, the CDR3 is TGTGCCAGCAGCCCGCGAGGGGAGGGGAATCAGCCCCAGCATTTT. Translated, it gives CASSPRGEGNQPQHF.

V is TRBV27 and J is TRBJ1-5; no firm D call. V lost 2 bases, J lost 6 bases, and 11 bases lay in between. CDR3 length: 14 residues. Germline V gives CDR1 MNHEY, CDR2 SMNVEV (reference sequence). Written as DNA, the CDR3 is TGTGCCAGCAGTTTAGCGGGAGCGCCTCAGCCCCAGCATTTT. Translated: CASSLAGAPQPQHF.

The V gene is TRBV12-3 or TRBV12-4, the J gene TRBJ2-5, with D uncertain. CDR3 length equals 13 residues. The V and J ends lost 8 bases and 3 bases respectively, with 13 bases between them. CDR3 sequence (DNA): TGTGCCAGCGGCGTGACGGGCGAAGAGACCCAGTACTTC. Protein product: CASGVTGEETQYF.

This chain links TRBV20-1 with TRBJ2-3; D gene ambiguous. V was trimmed by 1 base and J by 2 bases, leaving 7 bases between them. Germline V gene sequence: CDR1 DFQATT, CDR2 SNEGSKA (reference sequence). The CDR3 consists of 13 residues. CDR3 nucleotides: TGCAGTGCTAGAGGGGCCGCCACAGATACGCAGTATTTT. This sequence encodes CSARGAATDTQYF.

This clonotype was detected a few times. The V gene is TRBV20-1, the J gene TRBJ2-7; possibly TRBD2 for D (6 bases). This CDR3 has 14 amino acids. Trimming took off 6 bases at V and 6 bases at J, with 21 bases between the two ends. CDR1 is DFQATT and CDR2 is SNEGSKA in the germline V gene (reference sequence). As DNA, the CDR3 is TGCAGTGCGCAACCGGGGGATGCGGGGAGCGAGCAGTACTTC. This sequence encodes CSAQPGDAGSEQYF.

The gene calls are TRBV10-2 and TRBJ2-7; maybe TRBD2 (6 bases). V dropped 7 bases and J dropped 3 bases, with 10 bases sitting between them. The germline V gene has CDR1 WSHSY and CDR2 SAAADI. The length of the CDR3 is 12 residues. The DNA for the CDR3 is TGCGCCAGCAAAGGGCGGGGCTACGAGCAGTACTTC. This translates into CASKGRGYEQYF.

The V call is TRBV19, the J call TRBJ1-1, with D unresolved. Germline CDR1 is LNHDA and CDR2 is SQIVND (reference sequence). The V gene lost 6 bases and the J gene lost 0 bases, with 8 bases spanning the gap. This CDR3 region has 13 residues. The CDR3 is CASSRGMNTEAFF. In DNA, the CDR3 is TGTGCCAGTAGCCGCGGCATGAACACTGAAGCTTTCTTT.

Within the sample, this clonotype is large. The CDR3 region has the DNA TGTGCCAGCAGCCGTCCCAGCGGTAACATGAACACTGAAGCTTTCTTT. As protein: CASSRPSGNMNTEAFF. The V and J genes are TRBV11-3 and TRBJ1-1; D gene unclear. CDR1 is SGHNT, CDR2 YENEEA, per germline. The CDR3 sequence is 16 residues long. The V and J ends lost 5 bases and 0 bases respectively, with 16 bases between them.

The chain uses TRBV2 and TRBJ2-3; TRBD2 matches 10 bases. Looked up from germline, CDR1 is SNHLY and CDR2 is FYNNEI. V trimming: 3 bases; J trimming: 5 bases; junction bases outside the gene matches: 5. The CDR3 sequence is 15 residues long. CDR3 nucleotides: TGTGCCAGCAGTGACCAGCGGGGGGGCGGAGATACGCAGTATTTT. This codes for CASSDQRGGGDTQYF.

The V call is TRBV5-4, the J call TRBJ2-5; D is undetermined. V gave up 0 bases and J gave up 0 bases, with 9 bases separating them. Per the germline V gene, CDR1 is SGHNT and CDR2 is YYREEE (reference sequence). The CDR3 length is 15 residues. The CDR3 sequence: CASSLGSGNQETQYF. The CDR3 DNA reads as TGTGCCAGCAGCTTGGGGTCAGGAAACCAAGAGACCCAGTACTTC.

This clonotype was seen only a few times. The chain combines TRBV20-1 with TRBJ1-2; D not certain. In germline, CDR1 is DFQATT, CDR2 SNEGSKA (reference sequence). Trimming stripped 0 bases from V and 3 bases from J, with 11 bases between. The CDR3 extends over 14 amino acids. CDR3: CSARDGRTDYGYTF. The CDR3 region has the DNA TGCAGTGCTAGAGATGGGCGGACGGACTATGGCTACACCTTC.

The rearrangement joins TRBV12-3 or TRBV12-4 to TRBJ2-3; either TRBD1 or TRBD2 may supply D (5 bases each). The CDR3 contains 16 residues. V dropped 5 bases and J dropped 0 bases, with 15 bases sitting between them. In DNA, the CDR3 is TGTGCCAGCAGTCCTTACCGGGACGTTAGCACAGATACGCAGTATTTT. It is translated as CASSPYRDVSTDTQYF.

In its sample, this clonotype was seen a few times. The chain has TRBV20-1 and TRBJ1-1, with 10 bases identical to TRBD1. CDR3 length: 14 residues. CDR1 and CDR2 from the germline V gene are DFQATT and SNEGSKA (reference sequence). The CDR3 here is CRAGTGDKSAEAFF. The CDR3, as DNA: TGCAGGGCCGGGACAGGGGATAAGAGCGCTGAAGCTTTCTTT.

The rearrangement links TRBV7-9 to TRBJ1-2, with 10 nucleotides matching TRBD1. The CDR3 is 17 residues long. Germline CDR1 and CDR2: SEHNR and FQNEAQ (reference sequence). The junction had 14 bases not matched to a gene; V was cut back by 10 bases and J by 0 bases. Written as DNA, the CDR3 is TGTGCCACGCGAGCGTCCCGGGACAGGGGCACTAACTATGGCTACACCTTC. Translated, it gives CATRASRDRGTNYGYTF.

The J gene is TRBJ2-6, the V gene TRBV20-1; D is ambiguous. The germline V gene encodes CDR1 DFQATT and CDR2 SNEGSKA (reference sequence). The CDR3 loop spans 16 amino acids. Trimming stripped 2 bases from V and 0 bases from J, with 11 bases between. DNA of the CDR3: TGCAGTGCTAGAAGGCAGATCTTCTCTGGGGCCAACGTCCTGACTTTC. It specifies CSARRQIFSGANVLTF.

This chain connects TRBV7-2 to TRBJ2-7; no reliable D call. Germline CDR1 is SGHTA and CDR2 is FQGNSA. This CDR3 region has 14 residues. The germline V and J ends were trimmed by 5 bases and 5 bases, with 16 bases remaining between them. The CDR3 coding sequence is TGTGCCAGCAGCCGAGTGGCCAAACGGGACGAGCAGTACTTC. Translating it yields CASSRVAKRDEQYF.

V is TRBV4-3 and J is TRBJ1-1, with 8 bases lining up with TRBD1. Germline CDR1 LGHNA, CDR2 YSLEER. The CDR3 covers 13 residues. The trim removed 4 bases at V and 7 bases at J, leaving 5 bases unmatched. For the CDR3, the DNA is TGCGCCAGCAGCCCCAGGGGGCTGGGTGAAGCTTTCTTT. Its translation is CASSPRGLGEAFF.

The chain combines TRBV7-2 with TRBJ2-3; D is possibly TRBD1 (6 bases). This CDR3 spans 16 amino acids. CDR1 and CDR2 from the germline V gene are SGHTA and FQGNSA. V was shortened by 1 base and J by 2 bases, with 13 bases between the two germline ends. CDR3 sequence reads: CASSLGGRGYTDTQYF. The CDR3 nucleotides are TGTGCCAGCAGCTTAGGGGGGCGCGGGTACACAGATACGCAGTATTTT.